A selection of T cell receptor beta chains follows, all from one sample in a study of cytomegalovirus exposure and HLA in healthy donors. Generated by immunoSEQ multiplex PCR, the TCRdb table keeps only in-frame clones and is missing some. The table has about 190,000 clones, roughly 80% seen once; the top ten hold less than 2%. The specimen sequenced was PBMCs. All receptors derive from a woman aged 18-29 years in good health and CMV-seronegative. Both conserved end residues are part of each CDR3. A D gene is named only where the DNA matches it firmly. Rows give clone size only sometimes, using once, few, many, or a class for an expanded clone.

j_gene,abundance,d_gene,v_gene,CDR3nt,CDR3aa
TRBJ2-7,.,TRBD1,TRBV27,TGTGCCAGCAAAGGCCAGGGGGACTCCTACGAGCAGTACTTC,CASKGQGDSYEQYF
TRBJ2-3,.,TRBD2,TRBV4-3,TGCGCCAGCAGCCAAGAAGAAGCGGGATCAGATACGCAGTATTTT,CASSQEEAGSDTQYF
TRBJ1-6,.,TRBD1,TRBV7-2,TGTGCCAGCAGCTTATACGGGACAGGGGGCAATTCACCCCTCCACTTT,CASSLYGTGGNSPLHF
TRBJ1-2,few,TRBD1,TRBV28,TGTGCCAGCACCTCACCGGGACAGGGTAGGAATGGCTACACCTTC,CASTSPGQGRNGYTF
TRBJ1-1,.,TRBD1,TRBV29-1,TGCAGCGCCAGGACAGGAGGGAACACTGAAGCTTTCTTT,CSARTGGNTEAFF
TRBJ2-7,.,.,TRBV18,TGTGCCAGCTCACCACTGGGGGGAAGCTCCTACGAGCAGTACTTC,CASSPLGGSSYEQYF
TRBJ1-6,.,.,TRBV30,TGTGCCTGGAGTAGCGGGGGAGTAAATTCACCCCTCCACTTT,CAWSSGGVNSPLHF
TRBJ1-1,.,TRBD1,TRBV7-9,TGTGCCAGCCTATCTTCCGGGACAGGGAAGGGGGCGAACACTGAAGCTTTCTTT,CASLSSGTGKGANTEAFF
TRBJ1-1,.,TRBD1,TRBV7-2,TGTGCCAGCAGCTTGGACAGGGGTAGCCTTGAAGCTTTCTTT,CASSLDRGSLEAFF
TRBJ2-2,once,TRBD2,TRBV7-3,TGTGCCAGCAGCCCACGGGGTCTAGCGGGGGGAACCGGGGAGCTGTTTTTT,CASSPRGLAGGTGELFF